This entry lists 15 T cell receptor beta chains sequenced from one sample in a study of quantifying T cell responses using KT2 cells. Study-wide background: Reverse transcription used primers in the TCR alpha and beta constant regions.

An oligo carrying a UMI was ligated to the cDNA 3' end. An equimolar mix of RC1.1 and RC1.2 primed the beta chain across TRBC1 and TRBC2. Each CDR3 protein gets one entry after TCRdb re-called the UMI-ligation and nested PCR reads with MiXCR. This sample has about 33,000 distinct CDR3 sequences; 10% to 13% occur once, and the top ten carry roughly 10%. The source material was PBMCs spiked with cells of the T cell clone KT2. These receptors came from a human donor.

The table lists this clonotype with many counts. The chain links TRBV19 to TRBJ1-5; unclear D gene. Deletions cut 6 bases from V and 6 bases from J, with 18 bases between. The V gene's germline CDR1 is LNHDA and CDR2 SQIVND (reference sequence). The CDR3 spans 15 residues. CDR3 nucleotide sequence: TGTGCCAGTAGCATAACCGGGTCCAACTTTCAGCCCCAGCATTTT. It specifies CASSITGSNFQPQHF.

This clonotype has just a few counts. The rearrangement links TRBV7-6 to TRBJ2-7; D call uncertain. Trimming took 0 bases from V and 7 from J, leaving 16 bases between them. Germline V gene data show CDR1 as SGHVS and CDR2 as FNYEAQ. The CDR3 covers 15 residues. The CDR3 nucleotides read TGTGCCAGCAGCTTAGCGCTCTGGCCTCCGGTGGAGCAGTACTTC. It specifies CASSLALWPPVEQYF.

In its sample, this clonotype was seen many times. The chain links TRBV7-9 to TRBJ2-3, with 7 nucleotides matching TRBD2. This CDR3 has 16 residues. Germline lookup yields CDR1 SEHNR and CDR2 FQNEAQ (reference sequence). Trimming at V came to 0 bases and at J to 3 bases, leaving 6 bases not matched to a gene. The CDR3, as DNA: TGTGCCAGCAGCTTAGCCCGGGACTACAATACAGATACGCAGTATTTT. This sequence encodes CASSLARDYNTDTQYF.

In its sample, this clonotype was seen once. This sequence joins TRBV2 and TRBJ2-5; 10 bases are a match to TRBD1. The ends lost 5 bases at V and 2 bases at J; junction bases unmatched: 5. Germline CDR1 SNHLY, CDR2 FYNNEI. This CDR3 is 15 amino acids long. CDR3 region: CASSRQGARQETQYF. CDR3 coding DNA: TGTGCCAGCAGTCGACAGGGGGCGAGGCAAGAGACCCAGTACTTC.

There are a few counts of this clonotype. The V gene is TRBV12-3 or TRBV12-4, the J gene TRBJ2-2; D perhaps matches TRBD1 (5 bases). V was shortened by 4 bases and J by 6 bases, with 12 bases between the two germline ends. The CDR3 totals 14 residues. Here the CDR3 DNA reads TGTGCCAGCAGTTGGGGCGCGTCGGCCGGGGAGCTGTTTTTT. It codes for CASSWGASAGELFF.

This clonotype was recorded many times. The rearrangement uses TRBV6-4 and TRBJ2-3; 12 bases agree with TRBD2. V lost 3 bases to trimming and J lost 5 bases; unmatched junction nucleotides: 6. Germline V CDR1 and CDR2: MRHNA, SNTAGT. CDR3 length: 16 residues. The CDR3 loop is CASSDLAGGPGDTQYF. The CDR3 region has the DNA TGTGCCAGCAGTGATCTAGCGGGGGGGCCGGGAGATACGCAGTATTTT.

The sample holds a few counts of this clonotype. The rearrangement links TRBV5-6 to TRBJ2-7; 7 bases match TRBD1. The V gene's germline CDR1 is SGHDT and CDR2 YYEEEE. The CDR3 has 15 residues. Trimming took 4 bases from V and 3 from J; bases not matched to a gene: 10. The CDR3 nucleotides are TGTGCCAGCAGCCGCTTTGGGACAGAACACTACGAGCAGTACTTC. As protein: CASSRFGTEHYEQYF.

The genes are TRBV27 and TRBJ2-7, with D perhaps TRBD1 (5 bases). Trimming shortened V by 10 bases and J by 5 bases, and 21 bases separated the two germline ends. In germline, CDR1 is MNHEY, CDR2 SMNVEV (reference sequence). The CDR3 is 14 residues long. This CDR3 is CATSLGRDFDEQYF. The CDR3 DNA follows: TGTGCCACCTCTCTGGGCAGGGATTTCGACGAGCAGTACTTC.

Comments on this clonotype: A much larger clone is a single base away; this may be a read error. V and J are TRBV12-3 or TRBV12-4 and TRBJ2-7, with 9 bases lining up with TRBD1. This CDR3 comprises 14 residues. The ends lost 5 bases at V and 2 bases at J; junction bases unmatched: 4. The CDR3 loop is CASSQTGGAYEQYF. The DNA for the CDR3 is TGTGCCAGCAGTCAGACAGGGGGGGCCTACGAGCAGTACTTC.

This clonotype has ten or more counts. The rearrangement links TRBV6-1 to TRBJ1-1, with 7 bases that match TRBD1. Germline V gene lookup returns CDR1 MNHNS and CDR2 SASEGT. The CDR3 extends over 15 amino acids. Germline trimming cut 3 bases from V and 2 bases from J; bases unmatched to any gene: 6. The DNA of the CDR3 is TGTGCCAGCAGTGACAGACAGGGCCGAAACACTGAAGCTTTCTTT. This codes for CASSDRQGRNTEAFF.

The chain recombines TRBV6-1 with TRBJ2-2, with D hard to call. V dropped 8 bases and J dropped 7 bases, with 11 bases sitting between them. Germline lookup yields CDR1 MNHNS and CDR2 SASEGT. The CDR3 has 12 residues. The CDR3 coding sequence is TGTGCCAGCTTGACGGATGGCGGGGAGCTGTTTTTT. It translates to CASLTDGGELFF.

This clonotype has just a few counts. The J gene is TRBJ2-3, the V gene TRBV30, with a tentative D call TRBD2 (6 bases). CDR1 is GTSNPN and CDR2 is SVGIG in the germline V gene (reference sequence). This CDR3 is 14 amino acids long. Trimming removed 1 base from V and 1 base from J, with 9 bases in between. The CDR3 region is CAWSEPGGTDTQYF. The CDR3 DNA reads as TGTGCCTGGAGTGAGCCGGGAGGCACAGATACGCAGTATTTT.

This chain joins TRBV11-2 and TRBJ2-7; TRBD1 or TRBD2 may be the D gene (5 bases each). The germline V gene encodes CDR1 SGHAT and CDR2 FQNNGV. This CDR3 contains 14 residues. The V end was cut by 6 bases, the J end by 4 bases, with 16 bases between. CDR3 nucleotides: TGTGCCAGCAGTGGTCGGGACCCTCCTTACGAGCAGTACTTC. It codes for CASSGRDPPYEQYF.

By share of the sample, this clonotype is medium-sized (0.01 to 0.1%). CDR3 DNA sequence: TGTGCCAGCGGACTAGCCTACGAGCAGTACTTC. It yields the protein CASGLAYEQYF. This chain uses TRBV28 with TRBJ2-7; 7 nucleotides align to TRBD2. V gave up 8 bases and J gave up 2 bases; unmatched junction bases: 0. In germline, CDR1 is MDHEN, CDR2 SYDVKM. This CDR3 spans 11 amino acids.

The chain combines TRBV6-2 or TRBV6-3 with TRBJ1-1, with 10 bases matching TRBD1. The CDR3 covers 16 residues. The germline CDR1 and CDR2 sequences are MNHEY and SVGEGT. The J segment lost 4 bases and the V segment lost 5 bases, leaving 10 bases of the junction unmatched. CDR3 sequence (DNA): TGTGCCAGCAGTGACCCTTCCGGGACAGGGGTCACTGAAGCTTTCTTT. Its translation: CASSDPSGTGVTEAFF.